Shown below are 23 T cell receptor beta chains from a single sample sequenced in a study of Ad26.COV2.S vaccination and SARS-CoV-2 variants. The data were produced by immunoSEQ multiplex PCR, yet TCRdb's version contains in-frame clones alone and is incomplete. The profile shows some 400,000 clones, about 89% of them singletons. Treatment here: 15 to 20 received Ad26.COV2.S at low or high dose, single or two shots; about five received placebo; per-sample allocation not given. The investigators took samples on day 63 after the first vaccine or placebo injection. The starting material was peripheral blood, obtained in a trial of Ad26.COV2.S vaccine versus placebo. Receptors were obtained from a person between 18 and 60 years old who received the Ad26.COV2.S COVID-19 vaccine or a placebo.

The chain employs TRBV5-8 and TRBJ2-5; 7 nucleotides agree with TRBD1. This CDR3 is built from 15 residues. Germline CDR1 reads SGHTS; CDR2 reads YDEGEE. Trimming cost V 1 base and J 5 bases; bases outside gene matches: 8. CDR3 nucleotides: TGTGCCAGCAGCTTGCCCGACAGGGATTTCGAGACCCAGTACTTC. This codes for CASSLPDRDFETQYF.

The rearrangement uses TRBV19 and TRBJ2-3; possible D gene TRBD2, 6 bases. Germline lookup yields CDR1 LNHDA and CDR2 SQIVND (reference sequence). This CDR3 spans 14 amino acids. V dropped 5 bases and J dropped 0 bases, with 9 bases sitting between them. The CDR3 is CASSGGRSTDTQYF. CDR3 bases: TGTGCCAGTAGTGGAGGGCGTAGCACAGATACGCAGTATTTT.

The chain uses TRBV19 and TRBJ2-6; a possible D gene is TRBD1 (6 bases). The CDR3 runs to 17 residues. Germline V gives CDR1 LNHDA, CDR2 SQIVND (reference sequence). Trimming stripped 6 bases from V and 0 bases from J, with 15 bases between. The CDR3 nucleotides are TGTGCCAGTAGACCGGGACAAGCCTTCTCTGGGGCCAACGTCCTGACTTTC. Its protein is CASRPGQAFSGANVLTF.

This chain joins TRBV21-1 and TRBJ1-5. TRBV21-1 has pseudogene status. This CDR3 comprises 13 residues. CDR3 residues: CASSKSVGQPQHF. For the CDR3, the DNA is TGTGCCAGCAGCAAAAGCGTAGGACAGCCCCAGCATTTT.

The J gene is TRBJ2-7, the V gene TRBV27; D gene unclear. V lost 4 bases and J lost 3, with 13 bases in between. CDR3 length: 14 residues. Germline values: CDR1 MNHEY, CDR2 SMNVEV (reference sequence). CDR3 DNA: TGTGCCAGCAGTTGGGGTGGGCAGGACTACGAGCAGTACTTC. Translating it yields CASSWGGQDYEQYF.

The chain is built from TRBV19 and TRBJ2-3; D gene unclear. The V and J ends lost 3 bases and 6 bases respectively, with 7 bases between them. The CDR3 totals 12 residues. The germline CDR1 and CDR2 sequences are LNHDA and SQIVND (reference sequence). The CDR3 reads CASSILMDTQYF. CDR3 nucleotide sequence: TGTGCCAGTAGTATCCTGATGGATACGCAGTATTTT.

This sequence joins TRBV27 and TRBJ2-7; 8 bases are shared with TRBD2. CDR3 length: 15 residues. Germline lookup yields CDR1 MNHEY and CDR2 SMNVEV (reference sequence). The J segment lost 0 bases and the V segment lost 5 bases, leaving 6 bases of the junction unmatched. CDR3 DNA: TGTGCCAGCAGTGCGGGACTAGGAAGCTCCTACGAGCAGTACTTC. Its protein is CASSAGLGSSYEQYF.

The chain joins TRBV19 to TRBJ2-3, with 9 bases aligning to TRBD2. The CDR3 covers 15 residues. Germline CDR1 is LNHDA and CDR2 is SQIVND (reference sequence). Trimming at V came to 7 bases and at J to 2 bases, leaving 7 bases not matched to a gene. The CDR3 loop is CASTGLAGNTDTQYF. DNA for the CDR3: TGTGCCAGTACGGGGCTAGCGGGAAACACAGATACGCAGTATTTT.

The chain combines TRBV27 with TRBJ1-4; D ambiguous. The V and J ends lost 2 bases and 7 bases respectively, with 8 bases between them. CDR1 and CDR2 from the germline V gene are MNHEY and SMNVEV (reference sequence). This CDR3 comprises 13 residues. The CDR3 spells CASSLDVGEKLFF. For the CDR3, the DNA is TGTGCCAGCAGTTTAGACGTGGGTGAAAAACTGTTTTTT. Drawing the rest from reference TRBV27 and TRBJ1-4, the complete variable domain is EAQVTQNPRYLITVTGKKLTVTCSQNMNHEYMSWYRQDPGLGLRQIYYSMNVEVTDKGDVPEGYKVSRKEKRNFPLILESPSPNQTSLYFCASSLDVGEKLFFGSGTQLSVL.

CDR3 amino acids: CASSQGWTGRNTQYF. The CDR3 DNA reads TGTGCCAGCAGCCAAGGGTGGACGGGAAGGAATACGCAGTATTTT. This chain links TRBV3-1 (or the pseudogene TRBV3-2) with TRBJ2-3, with a possible D match to TRBD2 (5 bases). Looked up from germline, CDR1 is LGHDT and CDR2 is YNNKEL (reference sequence). The V gene lost 1 base and the J gene lost 7 bases, with 15 bases spanning the gap. This CDR3 is 15 amino acids long.

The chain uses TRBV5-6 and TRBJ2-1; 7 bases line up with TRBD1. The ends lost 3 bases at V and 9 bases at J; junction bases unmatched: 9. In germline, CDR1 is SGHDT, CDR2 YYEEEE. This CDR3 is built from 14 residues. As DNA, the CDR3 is TGTGCCAGCAGCTCCCGGACAGGACTTACTGAGCAGTTCTTC. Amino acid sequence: CASSSRTGLTEQFF.

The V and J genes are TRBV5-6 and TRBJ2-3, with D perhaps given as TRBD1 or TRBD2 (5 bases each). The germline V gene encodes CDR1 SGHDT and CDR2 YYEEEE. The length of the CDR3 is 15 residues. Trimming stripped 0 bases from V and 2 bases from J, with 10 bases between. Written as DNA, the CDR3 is TGTGCCAGCAGCTTGGCCGGGGCAGCCACAGATACGCAGTATTTT. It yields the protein CASSLAGAATDTQYF.

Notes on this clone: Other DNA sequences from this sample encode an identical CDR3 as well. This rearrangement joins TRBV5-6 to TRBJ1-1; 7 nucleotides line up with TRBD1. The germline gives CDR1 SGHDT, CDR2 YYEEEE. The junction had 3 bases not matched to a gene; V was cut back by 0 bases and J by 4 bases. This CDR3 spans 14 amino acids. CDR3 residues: CASSLEAGGTEAFF. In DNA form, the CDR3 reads TGTGCCAGCAGCTTGGAGGCAGGGGGCACTGAAGCTTTCTTT.

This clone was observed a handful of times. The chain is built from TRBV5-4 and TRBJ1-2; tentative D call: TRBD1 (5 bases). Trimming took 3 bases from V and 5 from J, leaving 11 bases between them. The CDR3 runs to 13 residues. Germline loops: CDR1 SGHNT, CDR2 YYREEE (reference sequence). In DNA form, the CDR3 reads TGTGCCAGCAGCTCGGTAGGGGCATATGGCTACACCTTC. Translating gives CASSSVGAYGYTF.

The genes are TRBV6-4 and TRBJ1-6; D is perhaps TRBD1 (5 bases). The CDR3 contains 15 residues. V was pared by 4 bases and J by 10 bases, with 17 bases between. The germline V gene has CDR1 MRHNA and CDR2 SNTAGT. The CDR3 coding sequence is TGTGCCAGCAGTGCAGCCGGGACTCCCACCTCACCCCTCCACTTT. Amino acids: CASSAAGTPTSPLHF.

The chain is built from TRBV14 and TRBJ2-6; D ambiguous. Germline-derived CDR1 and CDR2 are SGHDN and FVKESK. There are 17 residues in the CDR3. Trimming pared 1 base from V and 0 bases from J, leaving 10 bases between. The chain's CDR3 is CASSQGYGSSGANVLTF. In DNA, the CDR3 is TGTGCCAGCAGCCAAGGTTATGGCAGCTCTGGGGCCAACGTCCTGACTTTC.

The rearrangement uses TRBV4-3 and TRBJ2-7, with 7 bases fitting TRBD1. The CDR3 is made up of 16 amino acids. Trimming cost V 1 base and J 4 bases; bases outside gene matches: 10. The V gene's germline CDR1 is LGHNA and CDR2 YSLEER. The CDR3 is CASSQVPETGPYEQYF. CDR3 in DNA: TGCGCCAGCAGCCAAGTTCCGGAGACAGGGCCGTACGAGCAGTACTTC.

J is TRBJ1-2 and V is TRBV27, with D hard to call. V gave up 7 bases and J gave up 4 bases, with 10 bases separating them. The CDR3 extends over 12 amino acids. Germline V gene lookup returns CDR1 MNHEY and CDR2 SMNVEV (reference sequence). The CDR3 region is CASKDGLYGYTF. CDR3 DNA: TGTGCCAGCAAAGACGGCCTCTATGGCTACACCTTC.

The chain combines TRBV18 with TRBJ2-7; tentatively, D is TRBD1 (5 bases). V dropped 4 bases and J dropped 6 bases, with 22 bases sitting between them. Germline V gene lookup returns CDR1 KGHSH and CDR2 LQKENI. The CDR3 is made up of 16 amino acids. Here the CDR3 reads CASSRLYRQDAFEQYF. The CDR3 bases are TGTGCCAGCTCACGGCTTTACAGGCAGGATGCATTCGAGCAGTACTTC.

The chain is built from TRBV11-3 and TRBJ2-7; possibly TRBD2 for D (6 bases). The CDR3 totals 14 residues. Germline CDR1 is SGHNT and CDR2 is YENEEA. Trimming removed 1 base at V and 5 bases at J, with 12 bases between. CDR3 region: CASSLVAASHEQYF. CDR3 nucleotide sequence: TGTGCCAGCAGCTTAGTAGCGGCGTCCCACGAGCAGTACTTC.

CDR3 DNA sequence: TGTGCCAGCAGCTCGCGGACAGGGAGAAATTCACCCCTCCACTTT. Amino acids: CASSSRTGRNSPLHF. The J gene is TRBJ1-6, the V gene TRBV9; 8 bases are a match to TRBD1. The V gene's germline CDR1 is SGDLS and CDR2 YYNGEE. The CDR3 is made up of 15 amino acids. Trimming cost V 4 bases and J 7 bases; bases outside gene matches: 7.

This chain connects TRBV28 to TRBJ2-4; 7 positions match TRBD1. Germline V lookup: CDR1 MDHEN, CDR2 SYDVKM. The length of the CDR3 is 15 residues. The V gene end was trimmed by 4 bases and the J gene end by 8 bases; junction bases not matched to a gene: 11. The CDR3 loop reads CASSSSRQGGYIQYF. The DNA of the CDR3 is TGTGCCAGCAGTTCCTCGCGACAGGGTGGGTACATTCAGTACTTC.

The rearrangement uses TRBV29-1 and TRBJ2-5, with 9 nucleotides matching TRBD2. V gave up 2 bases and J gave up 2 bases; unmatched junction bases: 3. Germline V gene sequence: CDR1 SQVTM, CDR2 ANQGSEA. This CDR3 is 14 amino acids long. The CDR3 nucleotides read TGCAGCGTTGAATTGGCGGGAGGGCAAGAGACCCAGTACTTC. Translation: CSVELAGGQETQYF.